The rows below give T cell receptor beta chains drawn from one sample of a study of long-term antiretroviral therapy in people with HIV. Clones were read by immunoSEQ multiplex PCR, and TCRdb kept only the in-frame ones, dropping some. The data hold 30,000 to 35,000 clones, with approximately 72% observed a single time. This specimen was unsorted PBMCs, taken 3 years after starting antiretroviral therapy. All receptors come from a man aged 50 to 59 with HIV. Both conserved end residues are part of each CDR3.

V gene	CDR3 length	J gene	CDR3 protein
TRBV19	16	TRBJ2-7	CASSIAGTSGSREQYF
TRBV7-9	15	TRBJ2-5	CASSNRQGMRETQYF
TRBV29-1	13	TRBJ2-7	CSVGISSGSSRYF
TRBV19	13	TRBJ2-1	CASSIGTVPKQFF
TRBV4-2	15	TRBJ1-1	CASTSPGGGDTEAFF
TRBV12-5	15	TRBJ2-3	CASGREGGREDTQYF
TRBV7-2	14	TRBJ1-2	CASTPPGQRNGYTF
TRBV5-4	15	TRBJ1-1	CASSAGTGAGTEAFF
TRBV29-1	14	TRBJ2-2	CSVSRQGGTGELFF
TRBV6-6	11	TRBJ2-5	CASKELETQYF
TRBV15	16	TRBJ2-3	CATSRGNGGALDTQYF
TRBV27	13	TRBJ1-2	CASSQYGNYGYTF
TRBV5-1	14	TRBJ2-7	CASNLQGRGYEQYF
TRBV29-1	14	TRBJ2-5	CSVPTGGNQETQYF
TRBV4-1	14	TRBJ1-2	CASREGVGTAGYTF
TRBV27	18	TRBJ2-2	CASSLTSGSSRVTGELFF
TRBV9	15	TRBJ1-2	CASSSLERGTVDCTF
TRBV7-2	15	TRBJ1-1	CASSLGRARGTEAFF
TRBV30	15	TRBJ1-5	CAWSAGTGAHQPQHF
TRBV20-1	11	TRBJ1-2	CSAREPGDYTF
TRBV28	14	TRBJ2-7	CASSFLGDKNEQYF
TRBV18	13	TRBJ2-7	CASSRSGTYEQYF
TRBV19	13	TRBJ1-3	CASSIQLGNTIYF
TRBV29-1	13	TRBJ1-1	CSVVRRLNTEAFF
TRBV28	12	TRBJ2-7	CASAIMGREQYF
TRBV15	13	TRBJ1-2	CATSRAGAGGYTF
TRBV27	16	TRBJ1-3	CASSLRRPSSGNTIYF
TRBV11-3	15	TRBJ1-1	CASSRQGAGDTEAFF
TRBV18	13	TRBJ2-5	CASSRLDQETQYF
TRBV7-9	11	TRBJ1-2	CASSQRDSYTF
TRBV19	17	TRBJ2-4	CASSTRQGILAKNIQYF
TRBV7-2	17	TRBJ1-4	CASSGGTGGGTNEKLFF
TRBV23-1	14	TRBJ2-3	CASSHKGKTDTQYF
TRBV7-2	15	TRBJ1-5	CASSSWQASNQPQHF
TRBV28	12	TRBJ1-2	CASSRDRRGYTF
TRBV4-2	16	TRBJ2-5	CASSPSPTGGAGTQYF
TRBV5-1	13	TRBJ2-1	CASSEGAINEQFF
TRBV28	15	TRBJ1-5	CASSFGGTSNQPQHF
TRBV21-1	16	TRBJ1-3	CASTRTFYLSGNTIYF
TRBV5-3	14	TRBJ2-5	CARSVQGNVKTQYF
TRBV18	14	TRBJ2-2	CASRTGPNTGELFF
TRBV27	15	TRBJ2-5	CASSYWALEGETQYF